This T cell receptor beta chain was recorded in a study of T cell responses to AZD1222 COVID-19 vaccine. Across the whole study: Both about-4-week and about-12-week second-dose recipients were combined.

Method: immunoSEQ multiplex PCR; TCRdb's copy keeps in-frame clones and lacks some. Of approximately 180,000 clones in the sample, approximately 92% were seen once. This CDR3 is 15 amino acids long. Germline CDR1 and CDR2: SGDLS and YYNGEE. The V end was cut by 5 bases, the J end by 6 bases, with 18 bases between. The receptor was isolated from an adult in good health. Material: peripheral blood, obtained on day 0 of AZD1222 vaccination. The rearrangement uses TRBV9 and TRBJ2-1; a weak D match, TRBD2 (5 bases). CDR3 nucleotide sequence: TGTGCCAGCAGGCCTGCGGGCCTGGCTTCCAATGAGCAGTTCTTC. Its translation is CASRPAGLASNEQFF.